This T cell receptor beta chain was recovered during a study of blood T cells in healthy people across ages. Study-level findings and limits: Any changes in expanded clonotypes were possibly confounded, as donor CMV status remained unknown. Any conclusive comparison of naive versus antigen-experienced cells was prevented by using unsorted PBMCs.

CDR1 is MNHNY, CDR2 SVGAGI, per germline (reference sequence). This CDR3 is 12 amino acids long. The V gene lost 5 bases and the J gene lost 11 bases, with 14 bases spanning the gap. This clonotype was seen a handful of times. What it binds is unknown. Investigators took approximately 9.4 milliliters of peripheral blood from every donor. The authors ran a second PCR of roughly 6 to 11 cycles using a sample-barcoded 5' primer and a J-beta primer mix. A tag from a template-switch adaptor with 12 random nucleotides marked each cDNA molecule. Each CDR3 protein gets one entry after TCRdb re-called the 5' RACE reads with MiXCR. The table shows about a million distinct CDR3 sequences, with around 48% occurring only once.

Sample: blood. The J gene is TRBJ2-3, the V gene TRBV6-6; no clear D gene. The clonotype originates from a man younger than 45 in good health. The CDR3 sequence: CASSLDVGKQYF. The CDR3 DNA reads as TGTGCCAGCAGTCTGGATGTGGGTAAGCAGTATTTT.